A selection of T cell receptor beta chains follows, all from one sample in a study of patients and donors after allogeneic stem cell transplantation. TCRdb re-called the RT-PCR reads through MiXCR, storing one row per CDR3 protein. The table has 25,000 to 30,000 distinct CDR3 sequences, about 8% seen once; the top ten hold 48%. The sample taken for sequencing was blood, either unsorted or a sorted T cell fraction (not recorded which). These receptors all come from a human donor who was either an allogeneic HSCT recipient or a stem cell or donor lymphocyte infusion donor (not recorded which). It is not recorded whose cells these are; they may come from a transplant donor. Both conserved end residues are part of each CDR3. D genes are given only for firm matches. Where a row states a size, it is once, few, many or the class of an expanded clone; other rows omit it.

abundance: many
d_gene: NA
j_gene: TRBJ1-5
v_gene: TRBV11-2
CDR3nt: TGTGCCAGCAGCCTTCGACAGGCCCACGTCCTTAGCAATCAGCCCCAGCATTTT
CDR3aa: CASSLRQAHVLSNQPQHF

abundance: few
d_gene: NA
j_gene: TRBJ1-2
v_gene: TRBV7-9
CDR3nt: TGTGCCAGCAGCTTAGACACCTACGTTCAGGGCTACACCTTC
CDR3aa: CASSLDTYVQGYTF

abundance: few
d_gene: NA
j_gene: TRBJ2-2
v_gene: TRBV28
CDR3nt: TGTGCCAGCAGTTATAACACCGGGGAGCTGTTTTTT
CDR3aa: CASSYNTGELFF

abundance: many
d_gene: NA
j_gene: TRBJ1-2
v_gene: TRBV3-1
CDR3nt: TGTGCCAGCAGCCAAGATACTCTGACAGAAATCTATGGCTACACCTTC
CDR3aa: CASSQDTLTEIYGYTF

abundance: NA
d_gene: TRBD1
j_gene: TRBJ1-4
v_gene: TRBV5-1
CDR3nt: TGCGCCAGCAGCTTGTTCCAGGGGGCGACTAATGAAAAACTGTTTTTT
CDR3aa: CASSLFQGATNEKLFF

abundance: few
d_gene: NA
j_gene: TRBJ2-5
v_gene: TRBV4-2
CDR3nt: TGTGCCAGCAGCCAGGGCTTCACCCAGTACTTC
CDR3aa: CASSQGFTQYF

abundance: few
d_gene: NA
j_gene: TRBJ2-3
v_gene: TRBV6-5
CDR3nt: TGTGCCAGCAGTTACGTGTTTCCGGGGCGTAGGGGAGATACGCAGTATTTT
CDR3aa: CASSYVFPGRRGDTQYF

abundance: many
d_gene: TRBD2
j_gene: TRBJ2-7
v_gene: TRBV20-1
CDR3nt: TGCAGTGCTAGAGTGGCGGGGGGCTCCTACGAGCAGTACTTC
CDR3aa: CSARVAGGSYEQYF

abundance: few
d_gene: NA
j_gene: TRBJ2-3
v_gene: TRBV5-1
CDR3nt: TGCGCCAGCAGCTTTATCACAGATACGCAGTATTTT
CDR3aa: CASSFITDTQYF

abundance: many
d_gene: NA
j_gene: TRBJ1-5
v_gene: TRBV7-9
CDR3nt: TGTGCCAGCAGCCTAGGGGTGGGCGGAGACAATCAGCCCCAGCATTTT
CDR3aa: CASSLGVGGDNQPQHF

abundance: many
d_gene: NA
j_gene: TRBJ2-5
v_gene: TRBV5-1
CDR3nt: TGCGCCAGCAGCTTGGACGGACAGAGCCAAGAGACCCAGTACTTC
CDR3aa: CASSLDGQSQETQYF

abundance: many
d_gene: TRBD2
j_gene: TRBJ2-2
v_gene: TRBV9
CDR3nt: TGTGCCAGCAGCGTAGCGGGAGGGCCCACCGGGGAGCTGTTTTTT
CDR3aa: CASSVAGGPTGELFF

abundance: NA
d_gene: NA
j_gene: TRBJ2-5
v_gene: TRBV6-6
CDR3nt: TGTGCCAGCAGCGGGACAATCCAAGAGACCCAGTACTTC
CDR3aa: CASSGTIQETQYF

abundance: many
d_gene: TRBD1
j_gene: TRBJ2-7
v_gene: TRBV29-1
CDR3nt: TGCAGCGTTGAAGATCCGGGACAGGGGTTCGAGCAGTACTTC
CDR3aa: CSVEDPGQGFEQYF

abundance: many
d_gene: NA
j_gene: TRBJ2-7
v_gene: TRBV18
CDR3nt: TGTGCCAGCTCACCGGCCTGGGATACCTACGAGCAGTACTTC
CDR3aa: CASSPAWDTYEQYF

abundance: many
d_gene: NA
j_gene: TRBJ1-4
v_gene: TRBV5-1
CDR3nt: TGCGCCAGCAGCCTGTCCCCGGGCCTGGGAGATGAAAAACTGTTTTTT
CDR3aa: CASSLSPGLGDEKLFF

abundance: NA
d_gene: NA
j_gene: TRBJ1-3
v_gene: TRBV6-1
CDR3nt: TGTGCCAGCAGACTACTAGCCGGAAACACCATATATTTT
CDR3aa: CASRLLAGNTIYF

abundance: many
d_gene: TRBD1
j_gene: TRBJ1-1
v_gene: TRBV28
CDR3nt: TGTGCCAGCAGTCAGGACAGGGGGGGAGGTCATGAAGCTTTCTTT
CDR3aa: CASSQDRGGGHEAFF

abundance: few
d_gene: NA
j_gene: TRBJ2-3
v_gene: TRBV7-9
CDR3nt: TGTGCCAGCAGCCCCAGTTCAGCGGGTAGAACAGATACGCAGTATTTT
CDR3aa: CASSPSSAGRTDTQYF

abundance: many
d_gene: NA
j_gene: TRBJ2-7
v_gene: TRBV5-1
CDR3nt: TGCGCCAGCAGCTTGATTCGGACCGGGGCTTACTTCGAGCAGTACTTC
CDR3aa: CASSLIRTGAYFEQYF

abundance: many
d_gene: TRBD1
j_gene: TRBJ2-1
v_gene: TRBV24-1
CDR3nt: TGTGCCACCAGTGCCCCGGACAGGGGGTCTAATGAGCAGTTCTTC
CDR3aa: CATSAPDRGSNEQFF

abundance: many
d_gene: NA
j_gene: TRBJ2-5
v_gene: TRBV5-6
CDR3nt: TGTGCCAGCAGCTTGATCCGTCGGGGAAACCAAGAGACCCAGTACTTC
CDR3aa: CASSLIRRGNQETQYF

abundance: few
d_gene: NA
j_gene: TRBJ2-5
v_gene: TRBV9
CDR3nt: TGTGCCAGCAGCCTAAGGGGGACTCAAGAGACCCAGTACTTC
CDR3aa: CASSLRGTQETQYF

abundance: few
d_gene: NA
j_gene: TRBJ2-3
v_gene: TRBV6-4
CDR3nt: TGTGCCAGCAGTGACTCGGGCCACGGAGCAGATACGCAGTATTTT
CDR3aa: CASSDSGHGADTQYF

abundance: NA
d_gene: NA
j_gene: TRBJ2-5
v_gene: TRBV5-1
CDR3nt: TGCGCCAGCAGCTGGAACGGGGAGACCCAGTACTTC
CDR3aa: CASSWNGETQYF

abundance: many
d_gene: NA
j_gene: TRBJ2-2
v_gene: TRBV12-3/TRBV12-4
CDR3nt: TGTGCCAGCAGTTACAGGATGAACACCGGGGAGCTGTTTTTT
CDR3aa: CASSYRMNTGELFF

abundance: many
d_gene: TRBD2
j_gene: TRBJ2-5
v_gene: TRBV5-6
CDR3nt: TGTGCCAGCAGCCCGGGAGTAGCGGGGGGGAGACAAGAGACCCAGTACTTC
CDR3aa: CASSPGVAGGRQETQYF

abundance: NA
d_gene: NA
j_gene: TRBJ1-4
v_gene: TRBV10-2
CDR3nt: TGCGCCACCCAACGAGTAAGCAGGGATGAAAAACTGTTTTTT
CDR3aa: CATQRVSRDEKLFF

abundance: few
d_gene: NA
j_gene: TRBJ2-1
v_gene: TRBV5-4
CDR3nt: TGTGCCAGCAGCTTGGACAGAAGGAAATACAATGAGCAGTTCTTC
CDR3aa: CASSLDRRKYNEQFF

abundance: many
d_gene: NA
j_gene: TRBJ2-3
v_gene: TRBV28
CDR3nt: TGTGCCAGCAGTGTCACAGGGGAGGCGGATACGCAGTATTTT
CDR3aa: CASSVTGEADTQYF

abundance: few
d_gene: NA
j_gene: TRBJ1-2
v_gene: TRBV10-3
CDR3nt: TGTGCCATCAGTGAGTCGAGAGACTATGGCTACACCTTC
CDR3aa: CAISESRDYGYTF

abundance: many
d_gene: NA
j_gene: TRBJ2-3
v_gene: TRBV24-1
CDR3nt: TGTGCCACCAGTGACGGGGCAGGGCTGACAGATACGCAGTATTTT
CDR3aa: CATSDGAGLTDTQYF

abundance: many
d_gene: TRBD1
j_gene: TRBJ1-1
v_gene: TRBV6-1
CDR3nt: TGTGCCAGCAGCAGGGGGCGTTTTGGCACTGAAGCTTTCTTT
CDR3aa: CASSRGRFGTEAFF

abundance: few
d_gene: NA
j_gene: TRBJ2-2
v_gene: TRBV9
CDR3nt: TGTGCCAGCAGCGTACTTGGGGGCCGAGGCACCGGGGAGCTGTTTTTT
CDR3aa: CASSVLGGRGTGELFF

abundance: few
d_gene: TRBD1
j_gene: TRBJ1-3
v_gene: TRBV27
CDR3nt: TGTGCCAGCAGCACAGGGGGCAGAGACACCATATATTTT
CDR3aa: CASSTGGRDTIYF

abundance: few
d_gene: NA
j_gene: TRBJ2-2
v_gene: TRBV9
CDR3nt: TGTGCCAGCAGCGTAGTGTCTCAGGGGCGGACCGGGGAGCTGTTTTTT
CDR3aa: CASSVVSQGRTGELFF

abundance: many
d_gene: NA
j_gene: TRBJ1-1
v_gene: TRBV5-1
CDR3nt: TGCGCCAGCAGAAGGGAGTCCGGGACTGAAGCTTTCTTT
CDR3aa: CASRRESGTEAFF

abundance: many
d_gene: TRBD1
j_gene: TRBJ1-1
v_gene: TRBV12-3/TRBV12-4
CDR3nt: TGTGCCAGCAGTTTTAGAGGACAGGTGAACACTGAAGCTTTCTTT
CDR3aa: CASSFRGQVNTEAFF

abundance: medium-sized
d_gene: TRBD2
j_gene: TRBJ2-5
v_gene: TRBV7-9
CDR3nt: TGTGCCAGCAGCTCCCGGGGACTAGCGGGGAAAGAGACCCAGTACTTC
CDR3aa: CASSSRGLAGKETQYF

abundance: few
d_gene: NA
j_gene: TRBJ2-3
v_gene: TRBV7-9
CDR3nt: TGTGCCAGCAGCTTAGTGCGGCTAGATACGCAGTATTTT
CDR3aa: CASSLVRLDTQYF

abundance: many
d_gene: TRBD1
j_gene: TRBJ2-4
v_gene: TRBV20-1
CDR3nt: TGCAGTGCCCCAAAGGACAGGGGGGACATTCAGTACTTC
CDR3aa: CSAPKDRGDIQYF

abundance: NA
d_gene: NA
j_gene: TRBJ1-6
v_gene: TRBV5-6
CDR3nt: TGTGCCAGCAGCTTACTGCCTAATTCACCCCTCCACTTT
CDR3aa: CASSLLPNSPLHF

abundance: many
d_gene: TRBD2
j_gene: TRBJ2-1
v_gene: TRBV19
CDR3nt: TGTGCCAGTAGTATCTTCTCTAGCGGGGACTACAATGAGCAGTTCTTC
CDR3aa: CASSIFSSGDYNEQFF

abundance: many
d_gene: NA
j_gene: TRBJ2-2
v_gene: TRBV12-3/TRBV12-4
CDR3nt: TGTGCCAGCAACGGACCGTCCGGGGAGCTGTTTTTT
CDR3aa: CASNGPSGELFF

abundance: many
d_gene: TRBD2
j_gene: TRBJ2-4
v_gene: TRBV6-1
CDR3nt: TGTGCCAGCAGTCCACTAGGACTAGCGGGCCCTGAGAACATTCAGTACTTC
CDR3aa: CASSPLGLAGPENIQYF